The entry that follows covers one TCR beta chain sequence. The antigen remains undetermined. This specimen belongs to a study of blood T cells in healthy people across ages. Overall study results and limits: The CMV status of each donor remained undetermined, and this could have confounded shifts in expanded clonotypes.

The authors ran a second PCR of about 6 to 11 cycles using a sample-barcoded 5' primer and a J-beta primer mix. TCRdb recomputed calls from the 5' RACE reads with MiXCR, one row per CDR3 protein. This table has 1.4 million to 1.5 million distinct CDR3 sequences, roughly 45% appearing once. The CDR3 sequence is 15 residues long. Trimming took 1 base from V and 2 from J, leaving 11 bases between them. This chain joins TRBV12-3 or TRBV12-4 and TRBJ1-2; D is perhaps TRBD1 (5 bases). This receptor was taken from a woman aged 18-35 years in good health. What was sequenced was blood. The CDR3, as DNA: TGTGCCAGCAGTTTAGGGGGCGGGATAAACTATGGCTACACCTTC. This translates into CASSLGGGINYGYTF.